The 32 T cell receptor beta chains reported below all come from one sample, sequenced in a study of a mutant IDH1 vaccine in newly diagnosed glioma. These receptors' antigens are unknown. The time point was: week 23, last vaccination. Each vaccine dose was 300 ug of mutant IDH1 20-mer peptide, with topical imiquimod. Generated by immunoSEQ multiplex PCR, the TCRdb table keeps only in-frame clones and is missing some. Altogether around 80,000 clones are present, more than 70% being singletons, with the ten largest covering around 0.73%. The sample in question was PBMCs, obtained from a glioma patient whose treatment included an IDH1 peptide vaccine. These receptors all stem from a woman between 50 and 59 years old with glioma.

This clone was seen once. The chain has TRBV10-3 and TRBJ1-5; D not certain. Germline V gene lookup returns CDR1 ENHRY and CDR2 SYGVKD. The V gene lost 3 bases and the J gene lost 0 bases, with 9 bases spanning the gap. The length of the CDR3 is 15 residues. The CDR3 DNA reads TGTGCCATCAGTGACGGCGGATATAGCAATCAGCCCCAGCATTTT. This gives the protein CAISDGGYSNQPQHF.

The chain joins TRBV29-1 to TRBJ2-1; 7 bases are a match to TRBD2. Germline assignment: CDR1 SQVTM and CDR2 ANQGSEA. The trim removed 4 bases at V and 4 bases at J, leaving 10 bases unmatched. This CDR3 has 15 amino acids. CDR3 coding DNA: TGCAGCGTTGGGGCAGAGGACGGGAGGTACAATGAGCAGTTCTTC. Its protein product is CSVGAEDGRYNEQFF.

This clone was seen only once. V gene TRBV7-9 combines with J gene TRBJ1-1, with D unclear. The germline CDR1 and CDR2 sequences are SEHNR and FQNEAQ (reference sequence). V was shortened by 5 bases and J by 0 bases, with 10 bases between the two germline ends. The CDR3 has 14 amino acids. In DNA, the CDR3 is TGTGCCAGCAGCGTCGAGGGTTTGAACACTGAAGCTTTCTTT. Amino acid sequence: CASSVEGLNTEAFF.

The CDR3: CASSLQAGGSTGELFF. In DNA form, the CDR3 reads TGCGCCAGCAGCTTGCAAGCGGGAGGTTCCACCGGGGAGCTGTTTTTT. The chain carries TRBV5-1 and TRBJ2-2; 9 bases align to TRBD2. The CDR3 is made up of 16 amino acids. V was clipped by 1 base and J by 4 bases; unmatched bases: 5. Germline CDR1 is SGHRS and CDR2 is YFSETQ.

The chain recombines TRBV4-2 with TRBJ2-7; no reliable D call. V gave up 4 bases and J gave up 0 bases, with 10 bases separating them. The CDR3 spans 14 residues. Per germline, CDR1 LGHNA and CDR2 YNFKEQ. CDR3 amino acids: CASSRGPSSYEQYF. The DNA of the CDR3 is TGTGCCAGCAGCCGTGGCCCGAGCTCCTACGAGCAGTACTTC.

The J gene is TRBJ2-1, the V gene TRBV27; 12 bases are shared with TRBD2. CDR1 and CDR2 (germline): MNHEY, SMNVEV (reference sequence). This CDR3 is 13 amino acids long. V dropped 10 bases and J dropped 10; count of bases not matched to a gene: 8. The CDR3 spells CATTSGGPEEQFF. DNA of the CDR3: TGTGCCACCACTAGCGGGGGGCCGGAAGAGCAGTTCTTC.

The gene calls are TRBV28 and TRBJ1-5; 9 nucleotides line up with TRBD1. The J segment lost 2 bases and the V segment lost 6 bases, leaving 11 bases of the junction unmatched. This CDR3 contains 17 residues. Germline CDR1 MDHEN, CDR2 SYDVKM. The CDR3 DNA is TGTGCCAGCAGCCCGGTACAGGGGGCCGAAGGCAATCAGCCCCAGCATTTT. It codes for CASSPVQGAEGNQPQHF.

The chain carries TRBV30 and TRBJ1-6, with a weak D call TRBD1 (5 bases). V was clipped by 5 bases and J by 9 bases, with 17 bases between them. The CDR3 loop spans 14 amino acids. From germline, CDR1 is GTSNPN and CDR2 SVGIG (reference sequence). The CDR3 DNA sequence: TGTGCCTGGTCAACGGGCAGGGCGGCTTCACCCCTCCACTTT. As protein: CAWSTGRAASPLHF.

Remarks on this clone: An end of the junction differs from the germline gene, which may be a read error. The J gene is TRBJ2-3, the V gene TRBV7-2; 7 nucleotides agree with TRBD2. CDR1 is SGHTA, CDR2 FQGNSA, per germline. The CDR3 has 16 amino acids. The CDR3 is CAGSLAGAGAGDTQYF. In DNA form, the CDR3 reads TGTGCCGGCAGCTTAGCGGGTGCGGGAGCGGGGGATACGCAGTATTTT.

Of note for this clone: A junction boundary mismatches the germline segment, possibly from a read error. The chain recombines TRBV4-1 with TRBJ1-5; D is perhaps TRBD1 (6 bases). Germline CDR1 is MGHRA and CDR2 is YSYEKL. This CDR3 spans 18 amino acids. CDR3 protein: CASSPGEGGGLSNQPRHF. As DNA, the CDR3 is TGCGCCAGCAGCCCCGGAGAGGGGGGAGGGTTAAGCAATCAGCCCCGGCATTTT.

This clone was detected only once. The chain is built from TRBV27 and TRBJ1-5; tentatively, D is TRBD1 (6 bases). This CDR3 contains 14 residues. The V and J ends lost 4 bases and 7 bases respectively, with 14 bases between them. Germline CDR1 reads MNHEY; CDR2 reads SMNVEV (reference sequence). This chain's CDR3 is CASSSYRDRQPQHF. The CDR3 DNA is TGTGCCAGCAGTTCATACAGGGATCGACAGCCCCAGCATTTT.

This sequence joins TRBV30 and TRBJ1-3, with D uncertain. Germline V CDR1 and CDR2: GTSNPN, SVGIG (reference sequence). CDR3 length equals 12 residues. V was shortened by 0 bases and J by 0 bases, with 0 bases between the two germline ends. The CDR3 DNA is TGTGCCTGGAGTGTCTCTGGAAACACCATATATTTT. Protein: CAWSVSGNTIYF.

The genes are TRBV19 and TRBJ1-2; D perhaps matches TRBD1 (5 bases). The CDR3 is 12 residues long. V was clipped by 8 bases and J by 4 bases, with 11 bases between them. Germline lookup yields CDR1 LNHDA and CDR2 SQIVND (reference sequence). This CDR3 is CASSLQGYGYTF. The CDR3 region has the DNA TGTGCCAGTTCCCTGCAGGGCTATGGCTACACCTTC.

V is TRBV5-4 and J is TRBJ2-2; 7 nucleotides line up with TRBD2. CDR3 length equals 16 residues. Germline CDR1 reads SGHNT; CDR2 reads YYREEE (reference sequence). V was pared by 2 bases and J by 5 bases, with 9 bases of the junction left unmatched. Here the CDR3 DNA reads TGTGCCAGCAGCTTATTGGCTAGCGGAGAGACCGGGGAGCTGTTTTTT. Protein sequence: CASSLLASGETGELFF.

This clone was recorded once. This chain uses TRBV5-6 with TRBJ2-2, with TRBD1 as a possible D gene (6 bases). In germline, CDR1 is SGHDT, CDR2 YYEEEE. This CDR3 region has 15 residues. V lost 4 bases and J 1 base, leaving 11 bases between the germline ends. CDR3 residues: CASSPTGQNTGELFF. The CDR3 DNA follows: TGTGCCAGCAGCCCGACAGGCCAGAACACCGGGGAGCTGTTTTTT.

This clone was observed once. DNA of the CDR3: TGTGCCAGCAGAAGGGCAGAGGGAGGGTTCTACGAGCAGTACTTC. It is translated as CASRRAEGGFYEQYF. The chain recombines TRBV6-5 with TRBJ2-7; 7 nucleotides agree with TRBD2. J was trimmed by 3 bases and V by 6 bases; bases with no gene match: 11. The CDR3 length is 15 residues. Germline CDR1 MNHEY, CDR2 SVGAGI.

The gene calls are TRBV28 and TRBJ1-5, with TRBD1 matching 9 bases. V lost 7 bases and J lost 3; bases outside the gene matches: 7. In germline, CDR1 is MDHEN, CDR2 SYDVKM. The CDR3 length is 15 residues. DNA of the CDR3: TGTGCCAGCACTGCAAGGACAGGGGTCAATCAGCCCCAGCATTTT. Protein sequence: CASTARTGVNQPQHF.

The genes are TRBV9 and TRBJ1-6, with TRBD1 as a possible D gene (5 bases). Germline assignment: CDR1 SGDLS and CDR2 YYNGEE. The ends were cut back, 2 bases at V and 7 bases at J, with 13 bases in the middle. The CDR3 runs to 15 residues. CDR3 coding DNA: TGTGCCAGCAGCGTGTCGAGGGGCGGGAATTCACCCCTCCACTTT. This sequence encodes CASSVSRGGNSPLHF.

This chain joins TRBV4-1 and TRBJ2-7; a possible D gene is TRBD1 (5 bases). Trimming stripped 4 bases from V and 2 bases from J, with 12 bases between. The CDR3 is made up of 14 amino acids. The germline V gene has CDR1 MGHRA and CDR2 YSYEKL. The CDR3 nucleotides are TGCGCCAGCAGCCTCACGGCAGGGCCCTACGAGCAGTACTTC. It encodes CASSLTAGPYEQYF.

The chain has TRBV15 and TRBJ2-7, with D unclear. The ends were cut back, 2 bases at V and 7 bases at J, with 9 bases in the middle. Germline assignment: CDR1 LNHNV and CDR2 YYDKDF (reference sequence). The CDR3 length is 12 residues. For the CDR3, the DNA is TGTGCCACCAGCAGATTTGTGGAGGAGCAGTACTTC. Its translation is CATSRFVEEQYF.

The rearrangement joins TRBV4-2 to TRBJ2-2, with TRBD2 matching 16 bases. Germline CDR1 LGHNA, CDR2 YNFKEQ. This CDR3 comprises 20 residues. The V and J ends lost 0 bases and 5 bases, in that order; junction bases with no gene match: 9. The CDR3 sequence is CASSQEMGLAGGVGTGELFF. The CDR3 nucleotides read TGTGCCAGCAGCCAAGAGATGGGACTAGCGGGAGGGGTGGGTACCGGGGAGCTGTTTTTT.

The chain is built from TRBV6-1 and TRBJ2-4; D might be TRBD1 (5 bases). The germline V and J ends were trimmed by 6 bases and 0 bases, with 12 bases remaining between them. Germline CDR1 is MNHNS and CDR2 is SASEGT. The CDR3 is 15 residues long. The CDR3 DNA follows: TGTGCCAGCAGGAGTCCGACAGAAGCCAAAAACATTCAGTACTTC. This encodes CASRSPTEAKNIQYF.

This clone was detected only a few times. V gene TRBV7-3 combines with J gene TRBJ1-1, with D unresolved. V was cut by 6 bases and J by 1 base, with 9 bases left in between. This CDR3 is 13 amino acids long. From germline, CDR1 is SGHTA and CDR2 FQGTGA. The chain's CDR3 is CASRLQENTEAFF. In nucleotides, the CDR3 is TGTGCCAGCAGGCTTCAGGAGAACACTGAAGCTTTCTTT. Drawing the rest from reference TRBV7-3 and TRBJ1-1, the complete variable domain is GAGVSQTPSNKVTEKGKYVELRCDPISGHTALYWYRQSLGQGPEFLIYFQGTGAADDSGLPNDRFFAVRPEGSVSTLKIQRTERGDSAVYLCASRLQENTEAFFGQGTRLTVV.

The rearrangement uses TRBV4-1 and TRBJ2-3; 12 bases fit TRBD2. Germline loops: CDR1 MGHRA, CDR2 YSYEKL. After removal of 4 bases from V and 3 bases from J, the junction contained 5 bases not matched to a gene. The CDR3 is 16 amino acids. The CDR3 protein is CASSRLTSGRTDTQYF. The CDR3 DNA is TGCGCCAGCAGCCGTTTGACTAGCGGGAGAACAGATACGCAGTATTTT.

This clone was detected many times. This sequence joins TRBV19 and TRBJ1-5, with no clear D. The V end lost 4 bases, the J end lost 5 bases, and 9 bases lay between the germline ends. The CDR3 loop spans 13 amino acids. The germline CDR1 and CDR2 sequences are LNHDA and SQIVND (reference sequence). Here the CDR3 DNA reads TGTGCCAGTAGTACATTGCCTGATCAGCCCCAGCATTTT. Protein: CASSTLPDQPQHF.

The chain joins TRBV30 to TRBJ2-5; D remains ambiguous. The CDR3 consists of 13 residues. Trimming pared 2 bases from V and 5 bases from J, leaving 12 bases between. Germline CDR1 and CDR2: GTSNPN and SVGIG (reference sequence). The CDR3 nucleotides are TGTGCCTGGAGTCTGGAAGGGTGGGAGACCCAGTACTTC. Its protein is CAWSLEGWETQYF.

In nucleotides, the CDR3 is TGCGCCAGCAGCTTGGCCGACAGGGAAAAACTGTTTTTT. Amino acids: CASSLADREKLFF. This sequence joins TRBV5-1 and TRBJ1-4; D possibly corresponds to TRBD1 (6 bases). Looked up from germline, CDR1 is SGHRS and CDR2 is YFSETQ. Trimming removed 0 bases at V and 8 bases at J, with 8 bases between. This CDR3 comprises 13 residues.

The chain carries TRBV30 and TRBJ1-2, with D possibly matching TRBD1 (6 bases). The V gene's germline CDR1 is GTSNPN and CDR2 SVGIG (reference sequence). The CDR3 sequence is 15 residues long. V was cut by 3 bases and J by 2 bases, with 16 bases left in between. The DNA of the CDR3 is TGTGCCTGGAGCCTCAAAGGGGACACGAACTATGGCTACACCTTC. Protein product: CAWSLKGDTNYGYTF. Based on the CDR3 plus reference TRBV30 and TRBJ1-2, the full variable domain is SQTIHQWPATLVQPVGSPLSLECTVEGTSNPNLYWYRQAAGRGLQLLFYSVGIGQISSEVPQNLSASRPQDRQFILSSKKLLLSDSGFYLCAWSLKGDTNYGYTFGSGTRLTVV.

J is TRBJ1-4 and V is TRBV27, with a weak D call TRBD1 (5 bases). Germline V gene lookup returns CDR1 MNHEY and CDR2 SMNVEV (reference sequence). Trimming took 6 bases from V and 8 from J, leaving 13 bases between them. The CDR3 loop spans 13 amino acids. DNA for the CDR3: TGTGCCAGCAGGAGAGACAGAAGAGAAAAACTGTTTTTT. Residues: CASRRDRREKLFF.

The genes are TRBV7-2 and TRBJ2-5; TRBD1 might be the D (6 bases). V lost 5 bases and J 0 bases, leaving 10 bases between the germline ends. Germline V gene sequence: CDR1 SGHTA, CDR2 FQGNSA. The CDR3 has 14 amino acids. The CDR3 region is CASSHGQYQETQYF. CDR3 DNA sequence: TGTGCCAGCAGCCACGGACAGTACCAAGAGACCCAGTACTTC.

This chain uses TRBV6-5 with TRBJ2-7, with 8 positions matching TRBD1. The CDR3 consists of 15 residues. Germline V CDR1 and CDR2: MNHEY, SVGAGI. Trimming cost V 3 bases and J 3 bases; bases outside gene matches: 7. The CDR3 sequence: CASSYSRTGHYEQYF. The CDR3 bases are TGTGCCAGCAGTTATTCCCGGACAGGGCACTACGAGCAGTACTTC.

This chain connects TRBV6-5 to TRBJ1-1; no firm D call. Germline CDR1 is MNHEY and CDR2 is SVGAGI. V lost 0 bases and J lost 1, with 12 bases in between. This CDR3 contains 16 residues. The CDR3 DNA reads TGTGCCAGCAGTTACTCGAATCTGGAACCGAACACTGAAGCTTTCTTT. Translated, it gives CASSYSNLEPNTEAFF.